One and the same sample provided the 32 T cell receptor beta chains below, sequenced in a study of blood T cells in healthy people across ages. PCR was performed a second time for about 7 to 12 cycles using a sample-barcoded 5' primer and a J-beta primer mix. TCRdb re-analysed the 5' RACE reads in MiXCR, keeping a single row per CDR3 protein. The data hold roughly 790,000 distinct CDR3 sequences, with roughly 41% observed a single time. Sequenced sample: blood. The source of these receptors is a woman aged 55-70 years in good health.

This chain joins TRBV28 and TRBJ1-4; D is uncertain. CDR3 length: 16 residues. The V end was cut by 5 bases, the J end by 7 bases, with 20 bases between. CDR1 and CDR2 (germline): MDHEN, SYDVKM. The CDR3 here is CASSPRFGSSLEKLFF. The CDR3 coding sequence is TGTGCCAGCAGTCCCCGCTTTGGCAGCAGTCTTGAAAAACTGTTTTTT.

There are a few counts of this clonotype. Mismatch with germline at one junction end may stem from a read error. The V and J genes are TRBV20-1 and TRBJ1-1, with D possibly being TRBD1 (6 bases). The CDR3 is 13 residues long. Germline values: CDR1 DFQATT, CDR2 SNEGSKA (reference sequence). The DNA of the CDR3 is TGCGGTGCTAGAGGACAGATGAACACTGAAGCTTTCTTT. As protein: CGARGQMNTEAFF.

V and J are TRBV6-6 and TRBJ2-2; 9 positions agree with TRBD2. The CDR3 runs 15 residues. Germline CDR1 reads MNHNY; CDR2 reads SVGAGI (reference sequence). V shed 7 bases, J shed 4 bases, and the junction held 7 bases outside the gene matches. Here the CDR3 DNA reads TGTGCCAGCATGGAGCGGGGGGTCGGCACCGGGGAGCTGTTTTTT. Encoded protein: CASMERGVGTGELFF.

The chain has TRBV7-9 and TRBJ2-1, with D perhaps matching TRBD1 or TRBD2 (6 bases each). This CDR3 region has 14 residues. Per the germline V gene, CDR1 is SEHNR and CDR2 is FQNEAQ (reference sequence). V gave up 5 bases and J gave up 9 bases, with 17 bases separating them. CDR3 region: CASSPQGGKGEQFF. The CDR3 nucleotides read TGTGCCAGCAGCCCTCAAGGGGGGAAAGGTGAGCAGTTCTTC.

The chain combines TRBV29-1 with TRBJ1-1; perhaps TRBD1 as D (5 bases). V lost 5 bases and J 3 bases, leaving 13 bases between the germline ends. Germline V gives CDR1 SQVTM, CDR2 ANQGSEA. CDR3 length: 13 residues. DNA for the CDR3: TGCAGCGTTTGGGTCCAGGGATACACTGAAGCTTTCTTT. Its translation: CSVWVQGYTEAFF.

The chain uses TRBV20-1 and TRBJ2-1, with D tentatively TRBD2 (5 bases). Germline V gene data show CDR1 as DFQATT and CDR2 as SNEGSKA (reference sequence). V was pared by 6 bases and J by 2 bases, with 11 bases between. The CDR3 loop spans 13 amino acids. The CDR3 DNA reads TGCAGTGCGTCGCGGGTGGCCTACAATGAGCAGTTCTTC. Translating gives CSASRVAYNEQFF.

The V and J genes are TRBV5-1 and TRBJ1-1; 7 bases align to TRBD1. J lost 7 bases, V lost 3 bases, and 3 bases had no gene match. Germline lookup yields CDR1 SGHRS and CDR2 YFSETQ. This CDR3 spans 12 amino acids. The CDR3 DNA reads TGCGCCAGCAGCTCCGGACAGGTTGAAGCTTTCTTT. It is translated as CASSSGQVEAFF. The whole variable domain, filled in from reference TRBV5-1 and TRBJ1-1, reads KAGVTQTPRYLIKTRGQQVTLSCSPISGHRSVSWYQQTPGQGLQFLFEYFSETQRNKGNFPGRFSGRQFSNSRSEMNVSTLELGDSALYLCASSSGQVEAFFGQGTRLTVV.

This clonotype was seen a handful of times. V gene TRBV6-4 combines with J gene TRBJ2-1; 7 positions agree with TRBD2. This CDR3 is built from 14 residues. After removal of 7 bases from V and 10 bases from J, the junction contained 13 bases not matched to a gene. The V gene's germline CDR1 is MRHNA and CDR2 SNTAGT. CDR3 sequence: CASKFQRDVGEQFF. The CDR3 coding sequence is TGTGCCAGCAAGTTCCAGCGGGATGTGGGGGAGCAGTTCTTC.

The chain has TRBV5-6 and TRBJ2-5; perhaps TRBD1 as D (5 bases). CDR1 and CDR2 (germline): SGHDT, YYEEEE. The V end lost 3 bases, the J end lost 5 bases, and 17 bases lay between the germline ends. This CDR3 has 15 amino acids. This CDR3 is CASSSEGWGQETQYF. DNA for the CDR3: TGTGCCAGCAGCTCCGAAGGTTGGGGCCAGGAGACCCAGTACTTC.

The chain links TRBV27 to TRBJ2-2; 8 bases map to TRBD1. The germline gives CDR1 MNHEY, CDR2 SMNVEV (reference sequence). The CDR3 is 16 residues long. Unmatched junction bases numbered 5, after V lost 1 base and J lost 4 bases. CDR3 sequence: CASSLWGTGPTGELFF. The CDR3 region has the DNA TGTGCCAGCAGTTTATGGGGGACAGGTCCCACCGGGGAGCTGTTTTTT.

The rearrangement uses TRBV12-3 or TRBV12-4 and TRBJ2-3; D possibly uses TRBD1 or TRBD2 (5 bases each). The CDR3 is made up of 18 amino acids. V dropped 9 bases and J dropped 0 bases, with 25 bases sitting between them. CDR3 sequence reads: CARGLRDEMKASTDTQYF. The CDR3 region has the DNA TGTGCCAGGGGGCTGAGGGACGAGATGAAAGCTAGCACAGATACGCAGTATTTT.

V is TRBV29-1 and J is TRBJ1-1; 9 bases are shared with TRBD1. Per the germline V gene, CDR1 is SQVTM and CDR2 is ANQGSEA. The J segment lost 2 bases and the V segment lost 6 bases, leaving 4 bases of the junction unmatched. The CDR3 runs 13 residues. The CDR3, as DNA: TGCAGCGTCGGGGACAGGGCTAACACTGAAGCTTTCTTT. This sequence encodes CSVGDRANTEAFF.

The chain uses TRBV12-3 or TRBV12-4 and TRBJ2-7; perhaps TRBD2 as D (6 bases). Trimming took off 5 bases at V and 2 bases at J, with 10 bases between the two ends. The CDR3 extends over 13 amino acids. CDR3 sequence: CASSGGIPYEQYF. The CDR3 DNA reads as TGTGCCAGCAGTGGGGGGATCCCCTACGAGCAGTACTTC.

V gene TRBV12-3 or TRBV12-4 combines with J gene TRBJ1-5, with 10 bases fitting TRBD1. Germline trimming cut 5 bases from V and 6 bases from J; bases unmatched to any gene: 7. The CDR3 length is 15 residues. The CDR3 loop reads CASSPDRGRSQPQHF. CDR3 DNA sequence: TGTGCCAGCAGTCCTGACAGGGGGCGAAGTCAGCCCCAGCATTTT.

This clonotype was observed a handful of times. The chain has TRBV4-3 and TRBJ1-4; weak D call: TRBD1 (6 bases). Deletions cut 3 bases from V and 4 bases from J, with 12 bases between. Germline V gene lookup returns CDR1 LGHNA and CDR2 YSLEER. CDR3 size: 15 residues. DNA for the CDR3: TGCGCCAGCAGCCAGGCCGGACAGTATAATGAAAAACTGTTTTTT. This codes for CASSQAGQYNEKLFF.

The chain employs TRBV11-2 and TRBJ2-3, with D maybe TRBD1 (6 bases). CDR1 is SGHAT, CDR2 FQNNGV, per germline. The CDR3 totals 12 residues. V was cut by 6 bases and J by 9 bases, with 13 bases left in between. CDR3: CASSSGHRTQYF. As DNA, the CDR3 is TGTGCCAGCAGTTCGGGACATCGGACGCAGTATTTT.

This chain joins TRBV29-1 and TRBJ2-7, with TRBD2 identical over 8 bases. CDR1 is SQVTM and CDR2 is ANQGSEA in the germline V gene. The CDR3 length is 17 residues. Trimming at V came to 2 bases and at J to 3 bases, leaving 15 bases not matched to a gene. The CDR3 nucleotides are TGCAGCGTTGAAAGTATAGCGGGAACGGCAAGAGGCTACGAGCAGTACTTC. Translated, it gives CSVESIAGTARGYEQYF.

A remark on this clonotype: The junction departs from the called germline gene at one end, perhaps through a read error. V usage is TRBV20-1 and J usage is TRBJ2-1; 9 bases match TRBD2. Germline V gives CDR1 DFQATT, CDR2 SNEGSKA (reference sequence). This CDR3 is built from 13 residues. CDR3 nucleotides: TGCAATGCTTCTCTCCTACTTAGCGGGGGGCAGTTCTTC. This sequence encodes CNASLLLSGGQFF.

This clonotype was seen at least ten times. The CDR3 nucleotides are TGCAGCGCCCTCGTTGGACAGGGGGGAGATACGCAGTATTTT. Its protein product is CSALVGQGGDTQYF. The V gene is TRBV29-1, the J gene TRBJ2-3; TRBD1 matches at 10 bases. Germline assignment: CDR1 SQVTM and CDR2 ANQGSEA. This CDR3 region has 14 residues. Germline trimming cut 7 bases from V and 5 bases from J; bases unmatched to any gene: 9.

The chain combines TRBV20-1 with TRBJ2-3; D might be TRBD2 (6 bases). The germline gives CDR1 DFQATT, CDR2 SNEGSKA (reference sequence). The ends were cut back, 4 bases at V and 3 bases at J, with 14 bases in the middle. CDR3 length: 14 residues. CDR3 bases: TGCAGTGCTATTCGGGAGTGGGAAACAGATACGCAGTATTTT. Translated: CSAIREWETDTQYF.

This sequence joins TRBV6-6 and TRBJ2-5; no reliable D call. There are 13 residues in the CDR3. Germline V gives CDR1 MNHNY, CDR2 SVGAGI (reference sequence). V dropped 9 bases and J dropped 11 bases, with 22 bases sitting between them. The CDR3 DNA is TGTGCCAGTCGGCAGCCGACGTACAATGAGCAGTACTTC. This sequence encodes CASRQPTYNEQYF.

CDR3 bases: TGTGCCAGCAGCCAAGAGGGTAGGCAGGTGGTGAGGAACGAGCAGTACTTC. Translating it yields CASSQEGRQVVRNEQYF. The chain has TRBV3-1 and TRBJ2-4; D ambiguous. The J call may be wrong; the DNA end is better matched by TRBJ2-7. In germline, CDR1 is LGHDT, CDR2 YNNKEL (reference sequence). This CDR3 region has 17 residues.

This clonotype was detected once. The chain links TRBV29-1 to TRBJ2-1; 9 bases agree with TRBD2. The V gene's germline CDR1 is SQVTM and CDR2 ANQGSEA. V dropped 0 bases and J dropped 15; count of bases not matched to a gene: 12. CDR3 length: 14 amino acids. The chain's CDR3 is CSVEDRGASGALFF. Here the CDR3 DNA reads TGCAGCGTTGAAGATCGAGGGGCTAGCGGGGCTCTGTTCTTC.

This clonotype was observed a handful of times. The gene calls are TRBV3-1 and TRBJ2-1, with 9 bases matching TRBD2. The CDR3 is made up of 17 amino acids. V was clipped by 2 bases and J by 6 bases; unmatched bases: 11. Germline-derived CDR1 and CDR2 are LGHDT and YNNKEL (reference sequence). The CDR3 sequence is CASSQKGGLALLNEQFF. CDR3 in DNA: TGTGCCAGCAGCCAAAAGGGGGGACTAGCCCTCCTCAATGAGCAGTTCTTC.

The chain carries TRBV15 and TRBJ2-3; D is possibly TRBD1 (5 bases). Trimming left V 2 bases short and J 1 base short, with 16 bases between. The CDR3 totals 17 residues. From germline, CDR1 is LNHNV and CDR2 YYDKDF (reference sequence). CDR3 in DNA: TGTGCCACCAGCAGACCTGGGGCTTGGCGAGGCACAGATACGCAGTATTTT. Protein: CATSRPGAWRGTDTQYF.

This clonotype was seen a few times. This chain connects TRBV20-1 to TRBJ2-4; D unresolved. The CDR3 loop spans 17 amino acids. Germline CDR1 DFQATT, CDR2 SNEGSKA (reference sequence). V shed 1 base and J shed 1 base, with 17 bases lying between them. The CDR3 here is CSARVFGGSPAKNIQYF. DNA for the CDR3: TGCAGTGCTAGAGTTTTTGGCGGATCTCCGGCCAAAAACATTCAGTACTTC.

A note on this clonotype: One end of the junction is discordant with germline, which a read error may explain. The genes are TRBV6-6 and TRBJ2-7, with 8 bases lining up with TRBD1. The CDR3 is made up of 14 amino acids. Germline CDR1 reads MNHNY; CDR2 reads SVGAGI (reference sequence). Written as DNA, the CDR3 is TGTGCCAGCAGTGACTCAGGGGGCACCTACGAGCAGTACTTC. It encodes CASSDSGGTYEQYF.

With respect to this clonotype: One end of the junction is discordant with germline, which a read error may explain. The chain is built from TRBV2 and TRBJ2-3, with TRBD2 matching over 8 bases. The CDR3 length is 14 residues. From germline, CDR1 is SNHLY and CDR2 FYNNEI. CDR3 residues: CASREAGVTDTQYF. In DNA, the CDR3 is TGTGCCAGCAGGGAAGCGGGAGTCACAGATACGCAGTATTTT.

This clonotype was recorded at least ten times. The V and J genes are TRBV12-1 and TRBJ2-1. TRBV12-1 counts as a pseudogene. CDR3 length equals 14 residues. CDR3 in DNA: TGTGCCAGCCTCAAGAGCTTCTCCTACAATGAGCAGTTCTTC. This gives the protein CASLKSFSYNEQFF.

This clonotype came up once. This sequence joins TRBV13 and TRBJ2-5, with D tentatively TRBD1 (7 bases). Judging by the DNA end, TRBJ2-1 fits better; the J call may be wrong. This CDR3 is 14 amino acids long. CDR1 is PRHDT and CDR2 is FYEKMQ in the germline V gene (reference sequence). The CDR3 region is CASSGRQGGETQFF. CDR3 nucleotides: TGTGCCAGCAGCGGGAGACAGGGCGGGGAGACCCAGTTCTTC.

The rearrangement joins TRBV6-1 to TRBJ2-5, with D unclear. The CDR3 consists of 16 residues. Trimming cost V 1 base and J 0 bases, with 12 bases left between them. Germline loops: CDR1 MNHNS, CDR2 SASEGT. DNA for the CDR3: TGTGCCAGCAGTGAAGTTCGGGCAACGTACCAAGAGACCCAGTACTTC. Translating gives CASSEVRATYQETQYF.

There are a few counts of this clonotype. The chain uses TRBV7-9 and TRBJ2-1; D is tentatively TRBD1 or TRBD2 (5 bases each). V was trimmed by 9 bases and J by 12 bases, leaving 24 bases between them. CDR1 is SEHNR and CDR2 is FQNEAQ in the germline V gene (reference sequence). The CDR3 runs 14 residues. DNA for the CDR3: TGTGCCAGTACTCCCCTTGGGGCGGAGGCTGGGCAGTTCTTC. Protein: CASTPLGAEAGQFF.